This T cell receptor beta chain was sequenced during a study of blood T cell repertoires in COVID-19. Study-wide context: Sample material is recorded as cDNA or gDNA derived from T cells, B-cell-depleted T cells, or PBMCs.

Method: immunoSEQ multiplex PCR; TCRdb's copy keeps in-frame clones and lacks some. The sample has more than 50,000 clones; 75% to 95% are singletons. Germline-derived CDR1 and CDR2 are LNHDA and SQIVND (reference sequence). This CDR3 is built from 15 residues. With V trimmed by 5 bases and J by 2 bases, 6 bases remained unmatched. Sequencing was carried out using peripheral blood. The receptor's source is a human donor with active COVID-19. The donor label of this sample is uncertain. The rearrangement links TRBV19 to TRBJ1-2, with TRBD1 identical over 9 bases. The CDR3 sequence: CASSYPGTGNYGYTF. The CDR3 DNA reads as TGTGCCAGTAGTTATCCCGGGACAGGGAACTATGGCTACACCTTC.